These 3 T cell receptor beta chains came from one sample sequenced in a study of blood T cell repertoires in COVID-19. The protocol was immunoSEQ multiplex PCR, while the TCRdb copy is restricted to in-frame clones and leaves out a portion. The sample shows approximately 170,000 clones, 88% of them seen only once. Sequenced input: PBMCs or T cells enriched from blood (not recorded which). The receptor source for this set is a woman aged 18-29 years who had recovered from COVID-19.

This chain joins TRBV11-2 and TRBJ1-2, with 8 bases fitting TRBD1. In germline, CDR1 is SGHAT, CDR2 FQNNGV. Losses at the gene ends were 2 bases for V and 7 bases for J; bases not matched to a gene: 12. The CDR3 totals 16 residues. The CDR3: CASSLRVRGRVGGYTF. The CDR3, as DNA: TGTGCCAGCAGCTTAAGGGTCAGGGGGCGCGTGGGTGGCTACACCTTC.

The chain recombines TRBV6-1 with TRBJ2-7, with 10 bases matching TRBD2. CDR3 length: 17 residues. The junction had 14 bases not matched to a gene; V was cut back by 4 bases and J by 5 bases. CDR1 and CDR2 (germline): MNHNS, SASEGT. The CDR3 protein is CASSAITSGAFHDEQYF. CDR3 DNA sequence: TGTGCCAGCAGTGCGATTACTAGCGGGGCTTTTCACGACGAGCAGTACTTC.

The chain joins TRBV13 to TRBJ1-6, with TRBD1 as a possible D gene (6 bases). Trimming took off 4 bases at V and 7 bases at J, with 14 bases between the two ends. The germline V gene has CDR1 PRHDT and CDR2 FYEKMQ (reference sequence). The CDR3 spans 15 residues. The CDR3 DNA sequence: TGTGCCAGCAGCTCCAACAGGGTCAGAAATTCACCCCTCCACTTT. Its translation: CASSSNRVRNSPLHF.